This T cell receptor beta chain was documented in a study of cytomegalovirus exposure and HLA in healthy donors. Study-wide context: Ancestry clustering placed around 81% of roughly 410 genotyped donors in the Caucasian-associated cluster.

As regards this clone: Its antigen is still unknown.

Study-wide findings and caveats: The study flagged some 170 TCR beta chains as cytomegalovirus-associated.

A multiplex PCR was run with 60 Vbeta primers and 13 Jbeta primers. Clones were sequenced by immunoSEQ multiplex PCR, and TCRdb holds only the in-frame ones, with some missing. The sample has around 150,000 clones; over 75% are singletons. Germline CDR1 and CDR2: SQVTM and ANQGSEA. Trimming pared 6 bases from V and 0 bases from J, leaving 12 bases between. CDR3 length: 14 residues. The source of this sequence is a man aged 30 to 45 in good health. The material sequenced was PBMCs. The chain joins TRBV29-1 to TRBJ2-4; D perhaps matches TRBD2 (5 bases). The DNA for the CDR3 is TGCAGCGTAAGCGGTCTAGCAGCCAAAAACATTCAGTACTTC. It yields the protein CSVSGLAAKNIQYF.